The 31 T cell receptor beta chains below were found in one sample sequenced in a study of T cells in localized non-small cell lung cancer. Libraries were prepared by immunoSEQ multiplex PCR; TCRdb keeps only in-frame clonotypes and omits some of them. The sample gives about 3,300 clones, about 30% of which show up once; roughly 13% is in the top ten. The source was normal lung tissue next to the tumor, collected before any cancer treatment. Receptors were obtained from a woman aged 40 to 75 with stage I lung adenocarcinoma.

The rearrangement uses TRBV10-2 and TRBJ1-1, with TRBD1 as a possible D gene (6 bases). This CDR3 has 15 residues. V gave up 0 bases and J gave up 3 bases, with 11 bases separating them. Germline values: CDR1 WSHSY, CDR2 SAAADI. CDR3 amino acids: CASSESGQRYTEAFF. The CDR3 DNA follows: TGCGCCAGCAGTGAGTCCGGACAGAGATACACTGAAGCTTTCTTT.

CDR3 coding DNA: TGTGCCAGCAGGCCCGGGACAGGGTCCTACAATGAGCAGTTCTTC. Amino acid sequence: CASRPGTGSYNEQFF. V gene TRBV28 combines with J gene TRBJ2-1, with 9 bases lining up with TRBD1. The germline CDR1 and CDR2 sequences are MDHEN and SYDVKM. V gave up 6 bases and J gave up 1 base; unmatched junction bases: 4. This CDR3 spans 15 amino acids.

This clone is medium-sized within its sample. The J gene is TRBJ2-7, the V gene TRBV6-8; 9 positions agree with TRBD1. Looked up from germline, CDR1 is MNHGY and CDR2 is SAAAGT. V lost 4 bases, J lost 4 bases, and 8 bases stayed unmatched. The CDR3 consists of 15 residues. The CDR3: CASSFAGTGTYEQYF. The DNA for the CDR3 is TGTGCCAGCAGTTTCGCGGGGACAGGGACTTACGAGCAGTACTTC.

V usage is TRBV11-3 and J usage is TRBJ2-1, with 13 bases matching TRBD2. The CDR3 has 17 amino acids. V gave up 5 bases and J gave up 7 bases; unmatched junction bases: 11. The V gene's germline CDR1 is SGHNT and CDR2 YENEEA. The CDR3 is CASSQALLAGGRNEQFF. CDR3 in DNA: TGTGCCAGCAGCCAAGCCCTACTAGCGGGAGGGAGGAATGAGCAGTTCTTC. The variable domain in full, with the rest retrieved from reference TRBV11-3 and TRBJ2-1, is EAGVVQSPRYKIIEKKQPVAFWCNPISGHNTLYWYLQNLGQGPELLIRYENEEAVDDSQLPKDRFSAERLKGVDSTLKIQPAELGDSAVYLCASSQALLAGGRNEQFFGPGTRLTVL.

The rearrangement joins TRBV5-1 to TRBJ2-7, with TRBD2 identical over 8 bases. The length of the CDR3 is 14 residues. Germline CDR1 and CDR2: SGHRS and YFSETQ. V lost 2 bases to trimming and J lost 3 bases; unmatched junction nucleotides: 4. The CDR3 sequence: CASSLAGVGYEQYF. The CDR3, as DNA: TGCGCCAGCAGCTTAGCGGGAGTGGGCTACGAGCAGTACTTC.

This clone was picked up a small number of times. The chain recombines TRBV11-3 with TRBJ2-3; TRBD1 might be the D (5 bases). Germline values: CDR1 SGHNT, CDR2 YENEEA. Trimming left V 4 bases short and J 2 bases short, with 13 bases between. The CDR3 contains 15 residues. CDR3: CASSSGQFFTDTQYF. The CDR3 DNA reads as TGTGCCAGCAGCTCCGGACAATTCTTCACAGATACGCAGTATTTT.

The chain has TRBV30 and TRBJ1-4, with a weak D call TRBD1 (5 bases). Trimming took off 5 bases at V and 3 bases at J, with 13 bases between the two ends. Germline CDR1 GTSNPN, CDR2 SVGIG (reference sequence). CDR3 length equals 14 residues. CDR3 DNA: TGTGCCTGGTCCCCCGGGGGGGCTAATGAAAAACTGTTTTTT. This translates into CAWSPGGANEKLFF. Full variable domain (rest looked up from reference TRBV30 and TRBJ1-4): SQTIHQWPATLVQPVGSPLSLECTVEGTSNPNLYWYRQAAGRGLQLLFYSVGIGQISSEVPQNLSASRPQDRQFILSSKKLLLSDSGFYLCAWSPGGANEKLFFGSGTQLSVL.

This clone appeared a few times. The chain employs TRBV11-3 and TRBJ2-1; 9 bases line up with TRBD2. This CDR3 comprises 14 residues. V lost 7 bases and J lost 9; bases outside the gene matches: 10. Germline CDR1 and CDR2: SGHNT and YENEEA. Here the CDR3 DNA reads TGTGCCAGCAAATATAGCGGGAGTAGGAGTGAGCAGTTCTTC. It encodes CASKYSGSRSEQFF.

The chain combines TRBV10-2 with TRBJ2-7; D is unresolved. This CDR3 has 15 residues. Germline CDR1 is WSHSY and CDR2 is SAAADI. Deletions cut 0 bases from V and 1 base from J, with 10 bases between. CDR3 DNA: TGCGCCAGCAGTGAGTCGTGGGAACAGTCCTACGAGCAGTACTTC. As protein: CASSESWEQSYEQYF.

This chain connects TRBV6-8 to TRBJ2-5; D is ambiguous. The CDR3 runs to 13 residues. The germline gives CDR1 MNHGY, CDR2 SAAAGT. Trimming stripped 2 bases from V and 3 bases from J, with 7 bases between. The CDR3 region is CASSYRGKETQYF. Here the CDR3 DNA reads TGTGCCAGCAGTTACCGAGGAAAAGAGACCCAGTACTTC.

J is TRBJ1-3 and V is TRBV28, with 9 bases identical to TRBD1. The ends lost 2 bases at V and 2 bases at J; junction bases unmatched: 7. The germline gives CDR1 MDHEN, CDR2 SYDVKM. The length of the CDR3 is 17 residues. CDR3 sequence reads: CASSLTRDRATGNTIYF. The CDR3 DNA reads TGTGCCAGCAGTTTAACGAGGGACAGGGCCACTGGAAACACCATATATTTT.

The chain uses TRBV18 and TRBJ2-7; D tentatively fits TRBD1 or TRBD2 (5 bases each). Germline V gene lookup returns CDR1 KGHSH and CDR2 LQKENI. The CDR3 runs 17 residues. Deletions cut 4 bases from V and 3 bases from J, with 22 bases between. The CDR3 loop reads CASSLSSGTRGDYEQYF. DNA for the CDR3: TGTGCCAGCTCACTTAGCTCCGGGACGCGTGGGGACTACGAGCAGTACTTC.

This chain uses TRBV29-1 with TRBJ2-3, with 11 bases identical to TRBD2. CDR3 length: 20 amino acids. The junction had 20 bases not matched to a gene; V was cut back by 6 bases and J by 0 bases. CDR1 is SQVTM and CDR2 is ANQGSEA in the germline V gene. Written as DNA, the CDR3 is TGCAGCGTCGATTACATCCCGGGACTAGCGGCAGCGGCTAGCACAGATACGCAGTATTTT. Translated, it gives CSVDYIPGLAAAASTDTQYF.

The chain carries TRBV11-3 and TRBJ2-3, with D perhaps being TRBD1 or TRBD2 (5 bases each). Germline CDR1 SGHNT, CDR2 YENEEA. The CDR3 is 17 amino acids. V lost 4 bases to trimming and J lost 2 bases, with 19 bases between them. The CDR3, as DNA: TGTGCCAGCAGCTCCTCTACAGGTGGGGGATACACAGATACGCAGTATTTT. This sequence encodes CASSSSTGGGYTDTQYF.

The chain couples TRBV6-8 to TRBJ1-2, with D unresolved. CDR1 and CDR2 (germline): MNHGY, SAAAGT. Trimming removed 10 bases from V and 6 bases from J, with 21 bases in between. This CDR3 is built from 14 residues. CDR3 amino acids: CAIWESGWVDGYTF. The CDR3 nucleotides read TGTGCCATCTGGGAGTCGGGGTGGGTTGATGGCTACACCTTC.

The chain carries TRBV18 and TRBJ2-1, with a possible D match to TRBD2 (6 bases). CDR1 is KGHSH and CDR2 is LQKENI in the germline V gene. The CDR3 loop spans 15 amino acids. V gave up 0 bases and J gave up 0 bases, with 6 bases separating them. The CDR3 DNA sequence: TGTGCCAGCTCACCACCCGGGAGCTCCTACAATGAGCAGTTCTTC. Protein sequence: CASSPPGSSYNEQFF.

The chain uses TRBV19 and TRBJ2-7; 9 bases are a match to TRBD2. The CDR3 runs to 15 residues. V was clipped by 6 bases and J by 0 bases; unmatched bases: 6. Germline lookup yields CDR1 LNHDA and CDR2 SQIVND (reference sequence). This CDR3 reads CASSRLAVSSYEQYF. CDR3 sequence (DNA): TGTGCCAGTAGCCGACTAGCGGTCTCCTCCTACGAGCAGTACTTC.

This clone was observed a handful of times. The V gene is TRBV9, the J gene TRBJ2-2, with D perhaps matching TRBD1 or TRBD2 (5 bases each). Trimming removed 5 bases at V and 6 bases at J, with 11 bases between. The CDR3 spans 13 residues. CDR1 is SGDLS and CDR2 is YYNGEE in the germline V gene. Written as DNA, the CDR3 is TGTGCCAGCAGTCGGGACCGATCCGGGGAGCTGTTTTTT. Amino acid sequence: CASSRDRSGELFF.

This sequence joins TRBV9 and TRBJ2-7; D unclear. V was cut by 0 bases and J by 2 bases, with 9 bases left in between. This CDR3 is 14 amino acids long. Germline CDR1 is SGDLS and CDR2 is YYNGEE. In DNA form, the CDR3 reads TGTGCCAGCAGCGTAGGTTGGCAAGCCTACGAGCAGTACTTC. It yields the protein CASSVGWQAYEQYF.

This clone was observed a few times. The chain employs TRBV9 and TRBJ1-1; tentative D call: TRBD1 (6 bases). The germline V gene has CDR1 SGDLS and CDR2 YYNGEE. The germline V and J ends were trimmed by 0 bases and 1 base, with 10 bases remaining between them. The length of the CDR3 is 15 residues. The CDR3 coding sequence is TGTGCCAGCAGCGTAGTTGGACAGTCGAACACTGAAGCTTTCTTT. Encoded protein: CASSVVGQSNTEAFF.

This chain uses TRBV2 with TRBJ2-1; the match to TRBD2 covers 9 bases. CDR1 SNHLY and CDR2 FYNNEI come from the germline V gene. CDR3 size: 15 residues. With 5 bases clipped from V and 3 bases from J, the junction kept 5 bases outside the gene matches. The CDR3 here is CASSSGTSSYNEQFF. CDR3 in DNA: TGTGCCAGCAGTTCCGGGACTAGCAGCTACAATGAGCAGTTCTTC.

This clone has more than one count but fewer than ten. The chain combines TRBV1 with TRBJ2-5; TRBD1, the table's D call, lacks a check against the DNA. TRBV1 is a documented pseudogene. The CDR3 sequence is 20 residues long. As DNA, the CDR3 is TGCGCCAGCAGCCAAACTCCGGGACAGGGGCGACGAAGTCAACAAGAGACCCAGTACTTC. This encodes CASSQTPGQGRRSQQETQYF.

This chain uses TRBV6-8 with TRBJ2-1, with TRBD2 identical over 7 bases. The CDR3 is made up of 15 amino acids. Germline assignment: CDR1 MNHGY and CDR2 SAAAGT. The V and J ends lost 7 bases and 6 bases, in that order; junction bases with no gene match: 12. In DNA form, the CDR3 reads TGTGCCAGCATCTACGGGGGAGGGCCGGCCAATGAGCAGTTCTTC. Its translation is CASIYGGGPANEQFF.

The rearrangement links TRBV11-3 to TRBJ2-3; 14 nucleotides agree with TRBD2. Germline V gives CDR1 SGHNT, CDR2 YENEEA. V shed 5 bases, J shed 4 bases, and the junction held 5 bases outside the gene matches. The CDR3 is 16 residues long. CDR3 nucleotides: TGTGCCAGCAGCCCGGGACTAGCGGGAGTAGCAGATACGCAGTATTTT. The encoded protein is CASSPGLAGVADTQYF.

J is TRBJ1-2 and V is TRBV6-8; 7 bases align to TRBD1. V was pared by 5 bases and J by 7 bases, with 7 bases of the junction left unmatched. The V gene's germline CDR1 is MNHGY and CDR2 SAAAGT. The CDR3 has 13 residues. CDR3 region: CASSNDRDGGYTF. The CDR3 region has the DNA TGTGCCAGCAGTAACGACAGGGATGGTGGCTACACCTTC.

This clone was detected a few times. The genes are TRBV9 and TRBJ1-5; D ambiguous. Trimming shortened V by 5 bases and J by 0 bases, and 12 bases separated the two germline ends. Germline V CDR1 and CDR2: SGDLS, YYNGEE. This CDR3 is built from 15 residues. CDR3 sequence reads: CASRDTANSNQPQHF. CDR3 coding DNA: TGTGCCAGCAGAGACACAGCCAATAGCAATCAGCCCCAGCATTTT.

Only a few counts were recorded for this clone. V gene TRBV6-8 combines with J gene TRBJ2-7; the match to TRBD2 covers 8 bases. The V gene end was trimmed by 0 bases and the J gene end by 3 bases; junction bases not matched to a gene: 4. Germline CDR1 is MNHGY and CDR2 is SAAAGT. The CDR3 length is 15 residues. CDR3: CASSYSRTSNYEQYF. Written as DNA, the CDR3 is TGTGCCAGCAGTTACTCAAGGACTAGCAACTACGAGCAGTACTTC.

V is TRBV23-1 and J is TRBJ1-1, with D unresolved. TRBV23-1 is designated an ORF whose function remains uncertain. There are 13 residues in the CDR3. With 6 bases removed from V and 1 base from J, the gap between germline ends came to 9 bases. In DNA, the CDR3 is TGCGCCAGCAGACGGGGTGGGAACACTGAAGCTTTCTTT. Translation gives CASRRGGNTEAFF.

The CDR3 DNA is TGTGCCCATAGGGTTTACGGTGAGCAGTTCTTC. Translation gives CAHRVYGEQFF. The chain joins TRBV30 to TRBJ2-1; D remains unclear. The CDR3 is made up of 11 amino acids. Trimming pared 8 bases from V and 9 bases from J, leaving 14 bases between. Germline loops: CDR1 GTSNPN, CDR2 SVGIG (reference sequence). The whole variable domain, remainder taken from reference TRBV30 and TRBJ2-1, is SQTIHQWPATLVQPVGSPLSLECTVEGTSNPNLYWYRQAAGRGLQLLFYSVGIGQISSEVPQNLSASRPQDRQFILSSKKLLLSDSGFYLCAHRVYGEQFFGPGTRLTVL.

This chain uses TRBV6-8 with TRBJ2-1, with no clear D. V was cut by 2 bases and J by 5 bases, with 4 bases left in between. Germline V gene lookup returns CDR1 MNHGY and CDR2 SAAAGT. The CDR3 loop spans 12 amino acids. Here the CDR3 DNA reads TGTGCCAGCAGTTACACCCACAATGAGCAGTTCTTC. This sequence encodes CASSYTHNEQFF.

This clone was observed a few times. The chain couples TRBV28 to TRBJ1-1, with 11 nucleotides matching TRBD1. The CDR3 consists of 16 residues. Germline CDR1 MDHEN, CDR2 SYDVKM. Losses at the gene ends were 3 bases for V and 4 bases for J; bases not matched to a gene: 7. The CDR3 coding sequence is TGTGCCAGCAGTTTCACTGTCGGGACAGGGGGCACTGAAGCTTTCTTT. It yields the protein CASSFTVGTGGTEAFF.